Listed below are T cell receptor beta chains from one sample, sequenced in a study of CXCR3-negative and CXCR3-positive naive CD8 T cells. TCRdb re-called the 5' RACE reads and gives one entry per CDR3 protein, without DNA. The ten most abundant clones cover 0.5% to 0.75% of a sample with some 130,000 distinct CDR3 sequences. Sequencing was performed on naive CXCR3+ CD8+ T cells from blood. The source of these receptors is a human donor in good health. Some clones in this sample may be carry-over from other donors' samples. The CDR3 runs from the conserved cysteine through the conserved F or W.

j_call | v_call | cdr3_aa
TRBJ2-7 | TRBV7-9 | CASSSGLGTSQEQYF
TRBJ2-3 | TRBV7-9 | CASSELAGKGDTQYF
TRBJ1-1 | TRBV7-9 | CASSPRGPSTEAFF
TRBJ2-7 | TRBV7-6 | CASSLASDRHFSYEQYF
TRBJ1-5 | TRBV7-2 | CASSLEDRENQPQHF
TRBJ2-5 | TRBV10-2 | CASSEGLADQETQYF
TRBJ1-1 | TRBV10-3 | CAIRAPTATEAFF
TRBJ2-1 | TRBV6-2/TRBV6-3 | CASSPGDEQFF
TRBJ2-7 | TRBV28 | CASSPDRGYSEQYF
TRBJ2-7 | TRBV20-1 | CSARGSGGIYEQYF
TRBJ2-1 | TRBV5-1 | CASSFNNEQFF
TRBJ2-7 | TRBV19 | CASSIGTGNPYEQYF
TRBJ2-7 | TRBV29-1 | CSVYDGSYEQYF
TRBJ2-3 | TRBV7-6 | CASSPPRQAQRVDTQYF
TRBJ1-2 | TRBV9 | CASSVDFGLEGGYTF
TRBJ2-1 | TRBV7-3 | CASSLWPTSGGNEQFF
TRBJ1-2 | TRBV7-9 | CASSSRKEGYTF
TRBJ2-3 | TRBV5-6 | CASSLRQAGDTQYF
TRBJ1-1 | TRBV20-1 | CSARPPGTTEAFF
TRBJ2-6 | TRBV7-3 | CASSLFGHSGANVLTF
TRBJ2-2 | TRBV29-1 | CSVDGLNTGELFF
TRBJ2-3 | TRBV6-6 | CASSDSPVEYEPTDTQYF